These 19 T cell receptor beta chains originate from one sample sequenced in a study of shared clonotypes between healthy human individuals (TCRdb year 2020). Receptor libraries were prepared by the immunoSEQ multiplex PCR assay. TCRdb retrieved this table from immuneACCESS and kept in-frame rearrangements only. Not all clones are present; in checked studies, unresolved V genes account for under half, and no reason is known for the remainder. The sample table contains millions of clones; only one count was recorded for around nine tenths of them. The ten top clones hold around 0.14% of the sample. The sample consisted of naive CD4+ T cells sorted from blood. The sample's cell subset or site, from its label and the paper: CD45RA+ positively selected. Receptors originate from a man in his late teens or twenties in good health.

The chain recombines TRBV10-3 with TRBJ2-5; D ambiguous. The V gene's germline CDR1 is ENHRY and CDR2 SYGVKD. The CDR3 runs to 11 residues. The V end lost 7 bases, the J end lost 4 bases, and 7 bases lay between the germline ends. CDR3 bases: TGTGCCATCAAGGTGGGAGAGACCCAGTACTTC. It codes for CAIKVGETQYF.

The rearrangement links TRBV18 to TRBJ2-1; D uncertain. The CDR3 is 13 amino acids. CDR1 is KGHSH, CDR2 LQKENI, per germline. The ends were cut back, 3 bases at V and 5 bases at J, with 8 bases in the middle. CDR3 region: CASSPLGHNEQFF. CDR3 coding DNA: TGTGCCAGCTCACCTTTAGGGCACAATGAGCAGTTCTTC.

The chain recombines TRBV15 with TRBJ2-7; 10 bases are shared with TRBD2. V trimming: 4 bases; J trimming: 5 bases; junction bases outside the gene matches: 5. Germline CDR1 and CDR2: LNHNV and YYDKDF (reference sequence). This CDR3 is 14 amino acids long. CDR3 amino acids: CATSTSSGSHEQYF. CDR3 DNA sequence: TGTGCCACCAGCACGTCTAGCGGGAGCCACGAGCAGTACTTC.

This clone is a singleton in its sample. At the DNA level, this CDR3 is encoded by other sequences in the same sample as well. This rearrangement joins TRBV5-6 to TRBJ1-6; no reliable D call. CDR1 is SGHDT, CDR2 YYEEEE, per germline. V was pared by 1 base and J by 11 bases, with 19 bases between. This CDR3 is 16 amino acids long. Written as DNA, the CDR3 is TGTGCCAGCAGCTTGCCCAACCTCCAGACGGGGACACCCCTCCACTTT. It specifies CASSLPNLQTGTPLHF.

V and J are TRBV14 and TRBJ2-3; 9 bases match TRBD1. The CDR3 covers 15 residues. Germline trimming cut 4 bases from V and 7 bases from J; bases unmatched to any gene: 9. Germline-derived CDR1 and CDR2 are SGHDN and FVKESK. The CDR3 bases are TGTGCCAGCAGCCCCCCGGGGACAGGGTCCCATACGCAGTATTTT. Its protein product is CASSPPGTGSHTQYF.

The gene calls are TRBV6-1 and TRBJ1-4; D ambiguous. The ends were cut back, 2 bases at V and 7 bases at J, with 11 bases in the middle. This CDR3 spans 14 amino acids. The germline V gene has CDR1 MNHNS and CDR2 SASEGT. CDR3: CASSEPNWVEKLFF. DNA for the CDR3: TGTGCCAGCAGTGAACCCAACTGGGTTGAAAAACTGTTTTTT.

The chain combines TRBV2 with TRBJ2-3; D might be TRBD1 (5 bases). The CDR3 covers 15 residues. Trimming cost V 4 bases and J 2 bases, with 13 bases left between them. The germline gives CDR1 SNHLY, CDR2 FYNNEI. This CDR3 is CASSGGLGSTDTQYF. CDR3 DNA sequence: TGTGCCAGCAGTGGGGGCCTAGGGTCCACAGATACGCAGTATTTT.

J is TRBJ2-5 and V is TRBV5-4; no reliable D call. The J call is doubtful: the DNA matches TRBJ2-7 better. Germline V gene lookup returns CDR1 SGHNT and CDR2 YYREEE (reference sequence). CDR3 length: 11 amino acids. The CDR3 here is CASSLVDEQYF. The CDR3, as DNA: TGTGCCAGCAGCTTGGTAGACGAGCAGTACTTC.

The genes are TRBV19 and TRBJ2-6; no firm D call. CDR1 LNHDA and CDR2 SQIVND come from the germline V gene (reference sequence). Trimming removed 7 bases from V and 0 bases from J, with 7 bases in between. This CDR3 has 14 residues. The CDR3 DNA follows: TGTGCCAGTAATTTACTCTCTGGGGCCAACGTCCTGACTTTC. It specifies CASNLLSGANVLTF.

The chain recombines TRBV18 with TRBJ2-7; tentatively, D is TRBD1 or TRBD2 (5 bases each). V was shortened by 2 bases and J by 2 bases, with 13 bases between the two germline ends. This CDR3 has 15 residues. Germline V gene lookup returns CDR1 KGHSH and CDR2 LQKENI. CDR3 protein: CASSPFGDPTYEQYF. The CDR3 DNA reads TGTGCCAGCTCACCATTTGGGGACCCGACCTACGAGCAGTACTTC.

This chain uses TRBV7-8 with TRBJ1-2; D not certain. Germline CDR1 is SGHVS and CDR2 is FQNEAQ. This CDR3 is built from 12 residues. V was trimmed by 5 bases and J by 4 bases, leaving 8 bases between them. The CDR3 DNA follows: TGTGCCAGCAGCCCCCCCACCTATGGCTACACCTTC. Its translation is CASSPPTYGYTF.

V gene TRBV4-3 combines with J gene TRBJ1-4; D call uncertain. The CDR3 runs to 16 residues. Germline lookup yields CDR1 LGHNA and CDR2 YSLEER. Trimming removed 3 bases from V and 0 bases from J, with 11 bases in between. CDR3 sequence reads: CASSHSSIATNEKLFF. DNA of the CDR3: TGCGCCAGCAGCCACTCCAGTATTGCAACTAATGAAAAACTGTTTTTT.

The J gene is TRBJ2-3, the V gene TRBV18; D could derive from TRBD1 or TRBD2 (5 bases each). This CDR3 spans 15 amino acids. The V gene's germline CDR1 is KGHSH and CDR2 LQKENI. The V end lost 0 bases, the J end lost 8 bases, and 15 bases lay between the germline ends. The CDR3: CASSPPRGLLSTQYF. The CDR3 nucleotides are TGTGCCAGCTCACCACCGAGGGGCCTACTCTCTACGCAGTATTTT.

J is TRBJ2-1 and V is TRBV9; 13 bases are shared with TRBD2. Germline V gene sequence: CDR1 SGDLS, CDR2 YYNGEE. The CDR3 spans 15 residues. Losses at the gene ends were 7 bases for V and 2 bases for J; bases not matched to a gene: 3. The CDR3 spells CASGTSGIPYNEQFF. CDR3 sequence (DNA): TGTGCCAGCGGGACTAGCGGGATACCCTACAATGAGCAGTTCTTC.

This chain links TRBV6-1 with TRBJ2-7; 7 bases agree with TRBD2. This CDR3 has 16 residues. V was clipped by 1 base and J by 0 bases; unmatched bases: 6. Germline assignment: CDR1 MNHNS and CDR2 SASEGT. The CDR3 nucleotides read TGTGCCAGCAGTGAAGAGGTCGGGGGGAGCTCCTACGAGCAGTACTTC. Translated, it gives CASSEEVGGSSYEQYF.

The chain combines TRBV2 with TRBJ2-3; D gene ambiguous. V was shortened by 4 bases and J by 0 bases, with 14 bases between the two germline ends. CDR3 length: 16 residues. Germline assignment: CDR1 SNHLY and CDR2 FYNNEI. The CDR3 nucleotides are TGTGCCAGCAGTGTTTCCCCGGGCCTAAGCACAGATACGCAGTATTTT. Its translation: CASSVSPGLSTDTQYF.

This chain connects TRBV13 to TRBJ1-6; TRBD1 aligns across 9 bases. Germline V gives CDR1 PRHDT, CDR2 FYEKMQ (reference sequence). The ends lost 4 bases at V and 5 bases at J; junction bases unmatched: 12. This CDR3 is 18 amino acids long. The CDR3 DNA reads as TGTGCCAGCAGCTCGGATAGAGGTTGGGACAGGGATAATTCACCCCTCCACTTT. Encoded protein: CASSSDRGWDRDNSPLHF.

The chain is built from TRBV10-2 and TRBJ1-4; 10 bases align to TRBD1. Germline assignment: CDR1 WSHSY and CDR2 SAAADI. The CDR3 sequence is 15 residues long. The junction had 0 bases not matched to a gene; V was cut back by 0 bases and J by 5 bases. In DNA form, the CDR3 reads TGCGCCAGCAGTGAGTCGGGACAGGGGAATGAAAAACTGTTTTTT. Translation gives CASSESGQGNEKLFF.

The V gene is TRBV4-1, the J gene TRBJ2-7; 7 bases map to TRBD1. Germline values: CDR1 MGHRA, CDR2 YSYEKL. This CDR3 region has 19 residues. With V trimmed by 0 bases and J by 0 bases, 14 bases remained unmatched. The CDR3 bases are TGCGCCAGCAGCCAAGAGGGGGCCACCGGGACAGCCAACTCCTACGAGCAGTACTTC. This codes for CASSQEGATGTANSYEQYF.